The rows below give T cell receptor beta chains drawn from one sample of a study of T cell repertoires in cytomegalovirus infection. TCRdb processed the reads anew with MiXCR; each CDR3 protein has one entry. The sample holds some 900,000 distinct CDR3 sequences; around a third are singletons and the top ten take 9.5% to 15%. Which antigens these TCRs recognize remains unknown. The specimen comprised cultured CD8+ T cells from PBMCs, sampled from culture after CMV antigen stimulation. These receptors were taken from a human donor in good health (CMV status not recorded). Some clones in this sample may be carry-over from other donors' samples. CDR3s include the opening cysteine and the closing phenylalanine or tryptophan. The D gene is left open where the match is weak. The size field is filled for only some rows; it gives once, few, many or a size class.

J | size | V | D | CDR3 | DNA
TRBJ1-6 | few | TRBV5-5 | NA | CASSLAGAGPNSPLHF | TGTGCCAGCAGCTTGGCCGGGGCAGGGCCTAATTCACCCCTCCACTTT
TRBJ2-5 | few | TRBV12-5 | TRBD1 | CASGTTGTGKETQYF | TGTGCTAGTGGTACCACCGGGACAGGGAAAGAGACCCAGTACTTC
TRBJ1-5 | NA | TRBV4-1 | NA | CASSQDRGRNQPQHF | TGCGCCAGCAGCCAAGACAGGGGAAGGAATCAGCCCCAGCATTTT
TRBJ2-1 | NA | TRBV6-1 | TRBD2 | CASSERGLIVSLEYNEQFF | TGTGCCAGTTCTGAGCGGGGGCTTATCGTCTCACTTGAGTACAATGAGCAGTTCTTC
TRBJ1-1 | few | TRBV7-6 | NA | CASSPRLVNTEAFF | TGTGCCAGCAGCCCCCGGTTGGTGAACACTGAAGCTTTCTTT
TRBJ1-5 | NA | TRBV4-2 | NA | CASSLHRDSNQPQHF | TGTGCCAGCTCCCTCCACCGAGATAGCAATCAGCCCCAGCATTTT
TRBJ2-1 | few | TRBV12-3/TRBV12-4 | NA | CASSLDGEKFF | TGTGCCAGCAGCCTCGACGGGGAGAAGTTCTTC
TRBJ1-1 | few | TRBV19 | NA | CASRPGGAYTEAFF | TGTGCCAGCAGGCCGGGGGGCGCGTACACTGAAGCTTTCTTT
TRBJ2-5 | NA | TRBV20-1 | TRBD2 | CSAPGLAGGPIQETQYF | TGCAGTGCTCCCGGACTAGCGGGGGGCCCGATCCAAGAGACCCAGTACTTC
TRBJ2-1 | NA | TRBV29-1 | TRBD2 | CSVAGLAGVGEQFF | TGCAGCGTTGCGGGACTAGCGGGCGTGGGTGAGCAGTTCTTC
TRBJ1-4 | NA | TRBV7-9 | NA | CASSLIRGDGEKLFF | TGTGCCAGCAGCTTAATTAGAGGGGATGGGGAAAAACTGTTTTTT
TRBJ2-1 | once | TRBV7-8 | TRBD1 | CASSLVGTGSKLVGANEQFF | TGTGCCAGCAGCTTAGTTGGGACAGGGTCGAAACTAGTGGGGGCCAATGAGCAGTTCTTC
TRBJ2-5 | NA | TRBV7-9 | TRBD1 | CASSPMFRGLETQYF | TGTGCCAGCAGCCCAATGTTCAGGGGGCTCGAGACCCAGTACTTC
TRBJ1-1 | NA | TRBV5-1 | NA | CASSFTIAQGYTEAFF | TGCGCCAGCAGCTTCACTATAGCTCAGGGGTACACTGAAGCTTTCTTT
TRBJ2-7 | NA | TRBV29-1 | TRBD1 | CSVGQGAAYEQYF | TGCAGCGTTGGACAGGGGGCTGCCTACGAGCAGTACTTC
TRBJ2-1 | few | TRBV7-8 | NA | CASSLVRDKVNEQFF | TGTGCCAGCAGCTTAGTCCGGGACAAAGTCAATGAGCAGTTCTTC
TRBJ2-3 | NA | TRBV2 | NA | CANDRDFRTDTQYF | TGTGCCAACGACAGGGACTTTCGCACAGATACGCAGTATTTT
TRBJ2-1 | NA | TRBV7-9 | NA | CASSSPTGNNEQFF | TGTGCCAGCAGCTCACCCACAGGGAACAATGAGCAGTTCTTC
TRBJ2-6 | few | TRBV5-1 | NA | CASSLDTSSGANVLTF | TGCGCCAGCAGCCTAGACACATCCTCTGGGGCCAACGTCCTGACTTTC
TRBJ2-7 | few | TRBV7-9 | NA | CASSYLGPGGYEQYF | TGTGCCAGCAGCTATTTAGGCCCTGGCGGGTACGAGCAGTACTTC
TRBJ2-1 | many | TRBV7-2 | NA | CASSHDSVGNEQFF | TGTGCCAGCAGCCACGACAGTGTTGGCAATGAGCAGTTCTTC
TRBJ1-5 | NA | TRBV6-1 | NA | CASSVLEISNQPQHF | TGTGCCAGCAGTGTTTTGGAGATTAGCAATCAGCCCCAGCATTTT
TRBJ1-4 | NA | TRBV12-3/TRBV12-4 | TRBD1 | CASSGTALDEKLFF | TGTGCCAGCAGTGGGACAGCACTAGATGAAAAACTGTTTTTT
TRBJ1-2 | NA | TRBV3-1 | NA | CASSQRHQETYGYTF | TGTGCCAGCAGCCAGCGACACCAAGAAACATATGGCTACACCTTC
TRBJ2-5 | NA | TRBV12-3/TRBV12-4 | NA | CASSSTGLAETQYF | TGTGCCAGCAGCTCAACGGGTCTGGCGGAGACCCAGTACTTC
TRBJ2-3 | few | TRBV28 | TRBD2 | CASSSRVVLAGGTDTQYF | TGTGCCAGCAGTTCCCGTGTCGTGCTAGCGGGGGGGACAGATACGCAGTATTTT
TRBJ1-4 | few | TRBV6-5 | TRBD1 | CASSYSQGGTNEKLFF | TGTGCCAGCAGTTACTCGCAGGGGGGAACTAATGAAAAACTGTTTTTT
TRBJ2-7 | NA | TRBV2 | TRBD1 | CASSELDRDYEQYF | TGTGCCAGCAGTGAGCTGGACAGGGACTACGAGCAGTACTTC
TRBJ1-1 | NA | TRBV6-6 | TRBD1 | CASSPGGQGALPFF | TGTGCCAGCAGTCCCGGAGGGCAGGGGGCGCTTCCTTTCTTT
TRBJ1-5 | NA | TRBV12-3/TRBV12-4 | TRBD1 | CASSPRDRDSNQPQHF | TGTGCCAGCAGTCCTCGGGACAGAGATAGCAATCAGCCCCAGCATTTT
TRBJ2-1 | few | TRBV29-1 | TRBD2 | CSVEDGGWNEQFF | TGCAGCGTTGAGGACGGGGGGTGGAATGAGCAGTTCTTC
TRBJ1-2 | few | TRBV25-1 | NA | CASSEYGGFPLSGYTF | TGTGCCAGCAGTGAATATGGGGGATTCCCGTTGAGCGGCTACACCTTC
TRBJ2-2 | few | TRBV7-3 | TRBD1 | CASSRTGMNTGELFF | TGTGCCAGCAGCCGGACAGGGATGAACACCGGGGAGCTGTTTTTT
TRBJ2-5 | many | TRBV7-6 | NA | CASSPGRETQYF | TGTGCCAGCAGCCCCGGGCGGGAGACCCAGTACTTC
TRBJ2-3 | NA | TRBV27 | TRBD2 | CASSLSAGGRTDTQYF | TGTGCCAGCAGTTTATCGGCGGGGGGGCGGACAGATACGCAGTATTTT
TRBJ1-2 | NA | TRBV7-9 | TRBD1 | CASSLTQGAGYTF | TGTGCCAGCAGCTTAACCCAGGGGGCCGGCTACACCTTC
TRBJ2-1 | NA | TRBV12-3/TRBV12-4 | NA | CASSLGVPNEQFF | TGTGCCAGCAGTTTAGGGGTACCTAATGAGCAGTTCTTC
TRBJ2-5 | many | TRBV7-8 | TRBD1 | CASSPDREQETQYF | TGTGCCAGCAGCCCGGACAGGGAACAAGAGACCCAGTACTTC
TRBJ2-1 | few | TRBV5-8 | TRBD2 | CASRSIGGAGNEQFF | TGTGCCAGCAGGTCGATCGGGGGGGCCGGCAATGAGCAGTTCTTC
TRBJ1-3 | NA | TRBV2 | NA | CASSDNRLSGNTIYF | TGTGCCAGCAGTGACAATCGGCTCTCTGGAAACACCATATATTTT
TRBJ1-1 | many | TRBV5-1 | NA | CASSLTAMNTEAFF | TGCGCCAGCAGCTTGACAGCCATGAACACTGAAGCTTTCTTT
TRBJ1-2 | once | TRBV6-5 | NA | CASNKGQSMFYGYTF | TGTGCCAGCAACAAGGGCCAATCAATGTTCTATGGCTACACCTTC
TRBJ1-6 | NA | TRBV27 | NA | CASSLSDGSSYNSPLHF | TGTGCCAGCAGTTTATCGGACGGGAGCTCCTATAATTCACCCCTCCACTTT
TRBJ1-4 | NA | TRBV28 | TRBD1 | CASSPDRGSGEKLFF | TGTGCCAGCAGTCCCGACAGGGGGTCAGGTGAAAAACTGTTTTTT
TRBJ1-5 | NA | TRBV7-9 | NA | CASSSQKEPQHF | TGTGCCAGCAGCTCCCAGAAAGAGCCCCAGCATTTT
TRBJ1-1 | few | TRBV19 | NA | CASSIGKGPMNTEAFF | TGTGCCAGTAGTATAGGGAAGGGGCCGATGAACACTGAAGCTTTCTTT
TRBJ1-2 | NA | TRBV6-1 | NA | CASSESATYPYGYTF | TGTGCCAGCAGTGAATCAGCGACTTACCCCTATGGCTACACCTTC
TRBJ2-2 | NA | TRBV10-3 | NA | CAIKLKSTGELFF | TGTGCCATCAAACTGAAGTCCACCGGGGAGCTGTTTTTT
TRBJ1-5 | few | TRBV12-3/TRBV12-4 | NA | CASSNSNSNQPQHF | TGTGCCAGCAGTAACAGCAATAGCAATCAGCCCCAGCATTTT
TRBJ2-1 | many | TRBV7-2 | TRBD2 | CASSLLRGGVEDEQFF | TGTGCCAGCAGCTTACTCCGGGGGGGGGTTGAGGATGAGCAGTTCTTC
TRBJ2-7 | NA | TRBV7-9 | TRBD2 | CVSSGSGGRSGHEQYF | TGTGTCAGCAGCGGTAGCGGGGGCCGGTCTGGCCACGAGCAGTACTTC